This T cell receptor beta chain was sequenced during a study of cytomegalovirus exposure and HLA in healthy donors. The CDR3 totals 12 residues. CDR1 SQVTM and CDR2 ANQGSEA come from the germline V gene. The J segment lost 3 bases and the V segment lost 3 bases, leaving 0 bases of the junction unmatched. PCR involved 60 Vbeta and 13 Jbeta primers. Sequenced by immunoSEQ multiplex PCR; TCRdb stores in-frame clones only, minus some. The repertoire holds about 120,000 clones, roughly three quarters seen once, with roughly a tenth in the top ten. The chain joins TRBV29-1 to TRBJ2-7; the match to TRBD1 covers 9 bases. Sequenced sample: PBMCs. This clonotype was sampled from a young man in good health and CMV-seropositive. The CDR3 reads CSVEGQGYEQYF. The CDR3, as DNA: TGCAGCGTTGAGGGACAGGGCTACGAGCAGTACTTC.